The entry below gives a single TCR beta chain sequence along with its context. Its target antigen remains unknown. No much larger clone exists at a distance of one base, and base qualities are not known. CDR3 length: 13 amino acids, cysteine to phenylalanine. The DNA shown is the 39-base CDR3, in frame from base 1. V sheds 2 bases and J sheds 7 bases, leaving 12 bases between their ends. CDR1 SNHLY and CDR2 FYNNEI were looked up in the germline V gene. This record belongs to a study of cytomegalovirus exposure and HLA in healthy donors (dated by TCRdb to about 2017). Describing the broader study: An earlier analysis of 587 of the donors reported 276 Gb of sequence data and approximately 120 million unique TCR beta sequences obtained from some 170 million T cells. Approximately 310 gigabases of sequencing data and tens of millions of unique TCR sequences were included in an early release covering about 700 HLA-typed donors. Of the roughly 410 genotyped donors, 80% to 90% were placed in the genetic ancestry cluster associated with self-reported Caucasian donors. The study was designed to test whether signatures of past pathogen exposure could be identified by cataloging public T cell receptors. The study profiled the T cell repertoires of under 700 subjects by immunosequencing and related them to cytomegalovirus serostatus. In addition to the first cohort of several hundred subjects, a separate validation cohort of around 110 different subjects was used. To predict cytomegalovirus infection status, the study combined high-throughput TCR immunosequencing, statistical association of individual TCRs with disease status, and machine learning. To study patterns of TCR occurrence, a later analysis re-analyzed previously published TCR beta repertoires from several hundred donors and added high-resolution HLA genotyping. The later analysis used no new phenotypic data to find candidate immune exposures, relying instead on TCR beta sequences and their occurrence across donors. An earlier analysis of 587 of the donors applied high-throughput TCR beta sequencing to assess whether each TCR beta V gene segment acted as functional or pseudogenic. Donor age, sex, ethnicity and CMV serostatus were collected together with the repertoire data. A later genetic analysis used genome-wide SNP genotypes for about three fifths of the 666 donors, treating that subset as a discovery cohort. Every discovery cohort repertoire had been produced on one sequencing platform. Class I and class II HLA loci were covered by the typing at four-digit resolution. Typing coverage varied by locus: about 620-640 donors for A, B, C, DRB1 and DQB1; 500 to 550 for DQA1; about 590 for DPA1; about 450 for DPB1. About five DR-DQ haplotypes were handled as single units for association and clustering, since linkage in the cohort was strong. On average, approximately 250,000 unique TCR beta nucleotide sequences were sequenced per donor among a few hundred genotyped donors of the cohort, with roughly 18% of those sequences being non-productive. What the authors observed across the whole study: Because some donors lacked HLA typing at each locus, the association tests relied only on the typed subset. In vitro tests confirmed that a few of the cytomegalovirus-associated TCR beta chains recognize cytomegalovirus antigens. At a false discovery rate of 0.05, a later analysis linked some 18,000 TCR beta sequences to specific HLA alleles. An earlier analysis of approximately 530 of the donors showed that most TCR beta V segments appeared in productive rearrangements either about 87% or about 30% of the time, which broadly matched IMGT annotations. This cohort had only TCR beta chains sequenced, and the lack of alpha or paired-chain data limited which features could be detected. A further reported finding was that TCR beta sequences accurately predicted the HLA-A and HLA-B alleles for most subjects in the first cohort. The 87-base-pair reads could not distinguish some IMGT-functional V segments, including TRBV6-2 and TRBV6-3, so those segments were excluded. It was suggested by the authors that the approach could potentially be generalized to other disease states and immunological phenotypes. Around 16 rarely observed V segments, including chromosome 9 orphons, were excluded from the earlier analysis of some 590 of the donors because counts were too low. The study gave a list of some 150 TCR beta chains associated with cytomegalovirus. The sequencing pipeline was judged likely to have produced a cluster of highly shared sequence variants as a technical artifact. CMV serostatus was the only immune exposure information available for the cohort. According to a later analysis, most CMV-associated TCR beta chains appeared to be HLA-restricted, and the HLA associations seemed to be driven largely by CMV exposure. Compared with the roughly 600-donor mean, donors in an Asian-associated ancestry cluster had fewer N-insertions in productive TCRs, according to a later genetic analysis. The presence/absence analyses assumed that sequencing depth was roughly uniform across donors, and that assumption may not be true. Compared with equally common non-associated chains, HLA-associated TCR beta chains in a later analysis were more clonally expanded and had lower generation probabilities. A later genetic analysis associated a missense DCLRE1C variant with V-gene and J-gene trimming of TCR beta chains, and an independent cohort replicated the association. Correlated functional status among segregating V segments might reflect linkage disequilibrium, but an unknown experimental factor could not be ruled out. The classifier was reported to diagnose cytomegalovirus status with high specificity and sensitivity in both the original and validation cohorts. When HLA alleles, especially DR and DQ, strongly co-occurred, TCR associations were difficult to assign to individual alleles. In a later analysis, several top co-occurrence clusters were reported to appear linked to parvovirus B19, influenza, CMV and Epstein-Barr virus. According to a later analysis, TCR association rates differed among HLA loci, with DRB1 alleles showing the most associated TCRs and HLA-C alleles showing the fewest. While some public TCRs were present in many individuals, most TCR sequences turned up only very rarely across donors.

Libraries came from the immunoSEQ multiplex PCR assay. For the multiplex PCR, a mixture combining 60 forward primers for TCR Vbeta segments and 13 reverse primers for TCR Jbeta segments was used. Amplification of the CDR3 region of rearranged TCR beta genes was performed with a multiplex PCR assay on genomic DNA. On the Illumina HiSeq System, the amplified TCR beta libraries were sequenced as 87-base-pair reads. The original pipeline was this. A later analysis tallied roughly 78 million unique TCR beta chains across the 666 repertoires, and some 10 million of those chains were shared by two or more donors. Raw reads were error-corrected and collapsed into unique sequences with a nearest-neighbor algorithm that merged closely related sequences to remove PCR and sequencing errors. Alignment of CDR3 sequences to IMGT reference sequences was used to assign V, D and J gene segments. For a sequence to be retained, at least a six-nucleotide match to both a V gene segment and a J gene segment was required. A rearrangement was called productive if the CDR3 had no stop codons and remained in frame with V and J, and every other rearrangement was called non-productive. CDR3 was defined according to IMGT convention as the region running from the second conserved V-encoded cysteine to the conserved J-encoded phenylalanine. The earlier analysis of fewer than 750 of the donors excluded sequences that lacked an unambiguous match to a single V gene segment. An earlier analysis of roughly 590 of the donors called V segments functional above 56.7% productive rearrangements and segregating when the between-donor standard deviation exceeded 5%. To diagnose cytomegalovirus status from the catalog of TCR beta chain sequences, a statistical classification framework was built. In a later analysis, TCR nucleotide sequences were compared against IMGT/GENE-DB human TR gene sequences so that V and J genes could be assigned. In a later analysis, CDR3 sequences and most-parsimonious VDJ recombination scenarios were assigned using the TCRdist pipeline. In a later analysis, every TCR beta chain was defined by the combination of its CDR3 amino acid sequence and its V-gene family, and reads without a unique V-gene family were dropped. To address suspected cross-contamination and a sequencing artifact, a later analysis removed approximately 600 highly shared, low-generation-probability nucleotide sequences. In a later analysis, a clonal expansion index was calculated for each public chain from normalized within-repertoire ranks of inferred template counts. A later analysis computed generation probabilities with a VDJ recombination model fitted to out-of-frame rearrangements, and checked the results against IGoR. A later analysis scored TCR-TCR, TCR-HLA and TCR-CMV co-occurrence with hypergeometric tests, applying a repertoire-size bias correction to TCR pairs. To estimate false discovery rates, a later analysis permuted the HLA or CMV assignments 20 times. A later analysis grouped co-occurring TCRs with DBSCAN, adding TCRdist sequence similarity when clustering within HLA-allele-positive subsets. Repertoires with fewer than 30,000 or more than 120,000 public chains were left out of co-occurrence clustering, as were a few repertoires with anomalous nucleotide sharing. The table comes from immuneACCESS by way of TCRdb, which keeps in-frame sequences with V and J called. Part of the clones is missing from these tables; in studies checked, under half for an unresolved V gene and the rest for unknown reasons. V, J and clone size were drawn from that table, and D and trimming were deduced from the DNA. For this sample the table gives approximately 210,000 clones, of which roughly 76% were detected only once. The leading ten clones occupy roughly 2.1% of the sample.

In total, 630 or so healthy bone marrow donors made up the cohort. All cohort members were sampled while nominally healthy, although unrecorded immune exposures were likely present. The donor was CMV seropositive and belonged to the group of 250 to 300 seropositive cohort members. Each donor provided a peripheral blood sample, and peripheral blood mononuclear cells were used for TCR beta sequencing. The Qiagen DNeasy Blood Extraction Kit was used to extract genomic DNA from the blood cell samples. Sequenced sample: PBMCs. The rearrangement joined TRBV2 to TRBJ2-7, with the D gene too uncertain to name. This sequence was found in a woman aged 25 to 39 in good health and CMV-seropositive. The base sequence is TGTGCCAGCAGTGAAAAACGGAGTTGGGAGCAGTACTTC. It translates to CASSEKRSWEQYF.